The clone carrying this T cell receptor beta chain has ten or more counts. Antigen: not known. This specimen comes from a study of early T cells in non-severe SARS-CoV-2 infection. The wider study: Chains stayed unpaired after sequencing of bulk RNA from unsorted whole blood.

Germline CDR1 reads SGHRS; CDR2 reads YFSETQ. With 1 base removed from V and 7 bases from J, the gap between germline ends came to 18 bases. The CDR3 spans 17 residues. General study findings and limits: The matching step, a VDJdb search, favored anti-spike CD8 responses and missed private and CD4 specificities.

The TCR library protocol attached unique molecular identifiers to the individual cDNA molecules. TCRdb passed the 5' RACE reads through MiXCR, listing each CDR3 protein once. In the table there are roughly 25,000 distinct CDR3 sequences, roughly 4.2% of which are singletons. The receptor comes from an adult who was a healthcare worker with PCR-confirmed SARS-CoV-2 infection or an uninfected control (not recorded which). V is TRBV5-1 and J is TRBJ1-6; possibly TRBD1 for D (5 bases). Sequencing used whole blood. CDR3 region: CASSLSFQGVDNSPLHF. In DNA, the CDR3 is TGCGCCAGCAGCTTGAGCTTTCAGGGTGTCGACAATTCACCCCTCCACTTT. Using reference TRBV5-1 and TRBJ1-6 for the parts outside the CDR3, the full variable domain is KAGVTQTPRYLIKTRGQQVTLSCSPISGHRSVSWYQQTPGQGLQFLFEYFSETQRNKGNFPGRFSGRQFSNSRSEMNVSTLELGDSALYLCASSLSFQGVDNSPLHFGNGTRLTVT.